One and the same sample provided the 26 T cell receptor beta chains below, sequenced in a study of tumor-infiltrating lymphocytes in primary liver carcinoma. From 400 to 550 ng total RNA, TCR beta cDNA was generated with a primer in the constant region. Libraries of TCR beta came from three nested multiplex PCR rounds with slightly modified ARM-PCR. Each of the first two PCR rounds ran roughly 9 cycles with TRBV1-TRBV30 forward and C-beta reverse primers. Via MiXCR, TCRdb re-called the multiplex PCR reads, giving one row per CDR3 protein. The table shows approximately 300,000 distinct CDR3 sequences, with 65% occurring only once. The study extracted blood RNA from unsorted whole blood and also extracted germline DNA. Sequenced input: peripheral blood. The origin of the receptors is a middle-aged man with primary liver carcinoma and hepatitis B virus infection.

V usage is TRBV5-1 and J usage is TRBJ2-5; D may be TRBD2 (5 bases). Germline V gene data show CDR1 as SGHRS and CDR2 as YFSETQ. V was trimmed by 4 bases and J by 5 bases, leaving 18 bases between them. CDR3 length equals 15 residues. The CDR3 reads CASSPTPSAEETQYF. In DNA, the CDR3 is TGCGCCAGCAGCCCAACCCCCTCAGCGGAGGAGACCCAGTACTTC.

This clonotype was seen only a few times. V and J are TRBV28 and TRBJ2-7, with TRBD1 as a possible D gene (7 bases). The CDR3 is made up of 15 amino acids. Germline CDR1 and CDR2: MDHEN and SYDVKM. Deletions cut 5 bases from V and 0 bases from J, with 14 bases between. The CDR3 spells CASSPGGGSSYEQYF. The CDR3 nucleotides are TGTGCCAGCAGTCCCGGAGGGGGCAGCTCCTACGAGCAGTACTTC. The full variable domain, completed using reference TRBV28 and TRBJ2-7, is DVKVTQSSRYLVKRTGEKVFLECVQDMDHENMFWYRQDPGLGLRLIYFSYDVKMKEKGDIPEGYSVSREKKERFSLILESASTNQTSMYLCASSPGGGSSYEQYFGPGTRLTVT.

The CDR3 sequence is CASSLAAGAYEQYF. CDR3 DNA sequence: TGCGCCAGCAGCTTGGCGGCGGGCGCCTACGAGCAGTACTTC. V gene TRBV5-1 combines with J gene TRBJ2-7; perhaps TRBD2 as D (5 bases). The germline gives CDR1 SGHRS, CDR2 YFSETQ. Trimming pared 0 bases from V and 2 bases from J, leaving 9 bases between. This CDR3 has 14 amino acids.

About this clonotype itself: A much bigger clone sits one base away, suggesting this may be a read error. The rearrangement links TRBV6-2 or TRBV6-3 to TRBJ1-2; no clear D gene. Germline assignment: CDR1 MNHEY and CDR2 SVGEGT. CDR3 length: 13 residues. Trimming pared 4 bases from V and 5 bases from J, leaving 11 bases between. CDR3 region: CASSFDNQYGYTF. DNA for the CDR3: TGTGCCAGCAGTTTTGATAACCAGTATGGCTACACCTTC.

This clonotype appeared a single time. The conserved final phenylalanine or tryptophan is absent from the CDR3, which likely points to a read error. This sequence joins TRBV10-3 and TRBJ2-7; 8 nucleotides line up with TRBD2. The CDR3 contains 14 residues. Per germline, CDR1 ENHRY and CDR2 SYGVKD. V was clipped by 6 bases and J by 2 bases; unmatched bases: 6. CDR3 residues: CAIRAGGGPYEQYI. The CDR3, as DNA: TGTGCCATCAGGGCGGGAGGTGGACCCTACGAGCAGTACATC.

V usage is TRBV5-1 and J usage is TRBJ2-1; 8 bases are a match to TRBD1. The V gene end was trimmed by 4 bases and the J gene end by 0 bases; junction bases not matched to a gene: 15. Germline CDR1 is SGHRS and CDR2 is YFSETQ. This CDR3 spans 19 amino acids. The CDR3 loop reads CASSLRTGNSDGSYNEQFF. DNA for the CDR3: TGCGCCAGCAGCCTCAGGACAGGGAACTCAGATGGCTCCTACAATGAGCAGTTCTTC.

On this clonotype: This may be a read error, as it is one base from a much larger clone. The chain uses TRBV24-1 and TRBJ2-6; tentatively, D is TRBD2 (5 bases). The CDR3 is 16 residues long. The germline CDR1 and CDR2 sequences are KGHDR and SFDVKD. The germline V and J ends were trimmed by 9 bases and 0 bases, with 14 bases remaining between them. In nucleotides, the CDR3 is TGTGCCACCGGAAAACCTGGGAGCTCTGGGGCCAACGTCCTGACTTTC. Protein: CATGKPGSSGANVLTF.

Comments on this clonotype: A junction boundary mismatches the germline segment, possibly from a read error. The chain recombines TRBV13 with TRBJ2-1; D call uncertain. The CDR3 is 14 residues long. Per germline, CDR1 PRHDT and CDR2 FYEKMQ (reference sequence). The CDR3 here is CVSSERSSYNEQFF. DNA of the CDR3: TGTGTCAGCAGCGAGAGGAGCTCCTACAATGAGCAGTTCTTC. The full variable domain, with the rest looked up from reference TRBV13 and TRBJ2-1, is AAGVIQSPRHLIKEKRETATLKCYPIPRHDTVYWYQQGPGQDPQFLISFYEKMQSDKGSIPDRFSAQQFSDYHSELNMSSLELGDSALYFCVSSERSSYNEQFFGPGTRLTVL.

This clonotype turned up a few times. The genes are TRBV30 and TRBJ2-5, with 8 nucleotides matching TRBD2. The germline CDR1 and CDR2 sequences are GTSNPN and SVGIG (reference sequence). After removal of 3 bases from V and 2 bases from J, the junction contained 5 bases not matched to a gene. This CDR3 region has 14 residues. As DNA, the CDR3 is TGTGCCTGGAGGCTCGGGGGGGCGCAAGAGACCCAGTACTTC. Its translation: CAWRLGGAQETQYF.

This clonotype was seen a few times. The CDR3, as DNA: TGTGCCAGCAGTCGGGACACCGCTAACTATGGCTACACCTTC. Translated, it gives CASSRDTANYGYTF. The chain carries TRBV5-5 and TRBJ1-2; a possible D gene is TRBD1 (6 bases). V lost 5 bases to trimming and J lost 0 bases, with 11 bases between them. The germline CDR1 and CDR2 sequences are SGHKS and YYEKEE (reference sequence). The CDR3 is 14 residues long.

Concerning this clonotype: A much larger clone lies a single base off, so this may be a read error. In DNA form, the CDR3 reads TGTGCCATCAGGGAGACGGGGACAGGCCGCGGCTATGGCTACACCTTC. Translation gives CAIRETGTGRGYGYTF. The V gene is TRBV12-3 or TRBV12-4, the J gene TRBJ1-2; 8 bases map to TRBD1. CDR3 size: 16 residues. V lost 10 bases to trimming and J lost 4 bases; unmatched junction nucleotides: 17.

To note about this clonotype: Possible read error: a much larger clone is one base away. V gene TRBV4-1 combines with J gene TRBJ2-1; D gene uncertain. Germline CDR1 reads MGHRA; CDR2 reads YSYEKL. The CDR3 consists of 16 residues. The CDR3 DNA is TGCACCAGCAGCCAAGATTGGGTGGCAAGTAACAATGAGCAGTTCTTC. Amino acid sequence: CTSSQDWVASNNEQFF.

This clonotype was seen many times. J is TRBJ2-1 and V is TRBV6-1; D not certain. The V end was cut by 4 bases, the J end by 10 bases, with 23 bases between. Looked up from germline, CDR1 is MNHNS and CDR2 is SASEGT. CDR3 length equals 16 residues. CDR3 coding DNA: TGTGCCAGCAGTGGATCGGGTTGGGTCTCCTGGGGAGAGCAGTTCTTC. The encoded protein is CASSGSGWVSWGEQFF.

This clonotype was recorded only once. At one end the junction does not follow the germline gene, possibly because of a read error. The chain couples TRBV11-2 to TRBJ2-4, with D perhaps TRBD2 (5 bases). The CDR3 extends over 12 amino acids. Germline V gene sequence: CDR1 SGHAT, CDR2 FQNNGV. The CDR3 nucleotides read TGTGACAGCAGCTTAGAGGGTAACATTCAGTACTTC. It is translated as CDSSLEGNIQYF.

The rearrangement joins TRBV28 to TRBJ2-3; D not certain. CDR1 and CDR2 from the germline V gene are MDHEN and SYDVKM. The CDR3 extends over 16 amino acids. The V gene lost 2 bases and the J gene lost 0 bases, with 12 bases spanning the gap. The CDR3 sequence: CASSLGTLTSTDTQYF. The CDR3 DNA reads TGTGCCAGCAGTTTAGGCACTTTAACTAGCACAGATACGCAGTATTTT. Full variable domain (rest looked up from reference TRBV28 and TRBJ2-3): DVKVTQSSRYLVKRTGEKVFLECVQDMDHENMFWYRQDPGLGLRLIYFSYDVKMKEKGDIPEGYSVSREKKERFSLILESASTNQTSMYLCASSLGTLTSTDTQYFGPGTRLTVL.

Worth noting for this clonotype: A much larger clone lies one base from this, so it may be a read error. This chain connects TRBV5-8 to TRBJ2-7, with unresolved D. There are 12 residues in the CDR3. Germline V gene lookup returns CDR1 SGHTS and CDR2 YDEGEE. The CDR3 DNA follows: TGTGCCAACAGCTTACGGTCTCTGGAGCAGTACTTC. The encoded protein is CANSLRSLEQYF. Combining the CDR3 with reference TRBV5-8 and TRBJ2-7 gives the whole variable domain EAGVTQSPTHLIKTRGQQATLRCSPISGHTSVYWYQQALGLGLQFLLWYDEGEERNRGNFPPRFSGRQFPNYSSELNVNALELEDSALYLCANSLRSLEQYFGPGTRLTVT.

As for this clonotype: A much larger clone lies one base from this, so it may be a read error. The rearrangement joins TRBV5-1 to TRBJ2-3, with D tentatively TRBD2 (5 bases). Germline V gene data show CDR1 as SGHRS and CDR2 as YFSETQ. This CDR3 contains 16 residues. For the CDR3, the DNA is TGCGCCAGCAGCTCCGAGGGCAGATCTAGCATAGATACGCAGTATTTT. The encoded protein is CASSSEGRSSIDTQYF.

This clonotype was picked up many times. The chain joins TRBV12-3 or TRBV12-4 to TRBJ1-2; maybe TRBD1 (6 bases). CDR3 size: 15 residues. Trimming left V 3 bases short and J 2 bases short, with 13 bases between. Written as DNA, the CDR3 is TGTGCCAGCAGTTTTGGGCTCAGGGGAAACTATGGCTACACCTTC. Protein: CASSFGLRGNYGYTF.

The J gene is TRBJ2-3, the V gene TRBV6-1; 8 nucleotides align to TRBD1. The length of the CDR3 is 16 residues. Trimming removed 3 bases from V and 3 bases from J; junction bases left unmatched: 8. Germline lookup yields CDR1 MNHNS and CDR2 SASEGT. The CDR3 nucleotides are TGTGCCAGCAGTGATATCAGAGGACAGGGAACAGATACGCAGTATTTT. This sequence encodes CASSDIRGQGTDTQYF.

Comment on this clonotype: One base away lies a much larger clone, so this may be a sequencing read error. The CDR3 here is CASSLNYGGPIETQYF. The CDR3 coding sequence is TGTGCCAGCAGTTTAAACTACGGAGGGCCCATAGAGACCCAGTACTTC. This chain joins TRBV6-1 and TRBJ2-5; D is possibly TRBD2 (6 bases). Trimming took off 5 bases at V and 4 bases at J, with 20 bases between the two ends. The CDR3 consists of 16 residues. Germline loops: CDR1 MNHNS, CDR2 SASEGT.

Points on this clonotype: This may arise from a read error, as a much more abundant clone is one base away. The chain employs TRBV29-1 and TRBJ1-2; D is possibly TRBD1 (6 bases). The CDR3 sequence is 12 residues long. CDR1 is SQVTM, CDR2 ANQGSEA, per germline. CDR3 sequence: CSVDQGLGGYAF. CDR3 DNA: TGCAGCGTTGACCAGGGTTTGGGGGGCTACGCCTTC.

V is TRBV5-4 and J is TRBJ2-1; 9 positions agree with TRBD1. V trimming: 5 bases; J trimming: 11 bases; junction bases outside the gene matches: 14. CDR1 SGHNT and CDR2 YYREEE come from the germline V gene (reference sequence). This CDR3 spans 15 amino acids. CDR3 protein: CASSHGTGWENKQFF. CDR3 coding DNA: TGTGCCAGCAGTCATGGGACAGGGTGGGAGAATAAGCAGTTCTTC.

Many counts were recorded for this clonotype. The CDR3 nucleotides read TGTGCCAGCAGTGGACAGCTTTTCTACGAGCAGTACTTC. Encoded protein: CASSGQLFYEQYF. The chain recombines TRBV6-6 with TRBJ2-7; TRBD1 might be the D (6 bases). Germline V gene lookup returns CDR1 MNHNY and CDR2 SVGAGI (reference sequence). Deletions cut 5 bases from V and 3 bases from J, with 11 bases between. CDR3 size: 13 residues.

As for this clonotype: Just one base apart from a much larger clone, this may be a read error. The V call is TRBV12-3 or TRBV12-4, the J call TRBJ2-4, with a tentative D call TRBD1 (6 bases). The CDR3 runs to 14 residues. CDR3 sequence: CASSRVQGKNIQHF. The CDR3 nucleotides read TGTGCCAGCAGTAGGGTGCAGGGGAAAAACATTCAGCACTTC.

Note on this clonotype: One base away lies a much larger clone, so this may be a sequencing read error. The J gene is TRBJ2-3, the V gene TRBV12-3 or TRBV12-4; 12 bases map to TRBD2. The CDR3 extends over 15 amino acids. V was pared by 5 bases and J by 9 bases, with 9 bases of the junction left unmatched. The CDR3 DNA sequence: TGTGCCAGCAGTCCCGGACTAGCGGGGATTGAAACGCAGTATTTT. Its protein is CASSPGLAGIETQYF.

Note on this clonotype: A read error may account for a junction end that differs from germline. The gene calls are TRBV14 and TRBJ1-1, with 7 bases fitting TRBD1. CDR1 SGHDN and CDR2 FVKESK come from the germline V gene. The CDR3 loop spans 15 amino acids. CDR3 DNA: TGTGCCGGCAGCCGGGACAGCTCTTGGAACACTGAAGCTTTCTTT. It translates to CAGSRDSSWNTEAFF.